What follows describes a single T cell receptor (beta chain). This sample is drawn from a study of graft-versus-host responses after intestinal transplantation. Looking at the study overall: Grafts were multivisceral, liver-intestinal, or isolated intestinal.

The CDR3 has 11 residues. The germline CDR1 and CDR2 sequences are MDHEN and SYDVKM. V lost 9 bases, J lost 6 bases, and 9 bases lay in between. Sequencing used immunoSEQ multiplex PCR; TCRdb keeps in-frame clones, though not all of them. The table has under 80,000 clones, approximately 90% seen once. Sequenced material: PBMCs, taken 98 days after intestinal transplantation. V and J are TRBV28 and TRBJ2-1; a weak D match, TRBD1 (5 bases). This clonotype was sampled from a human patient who received an intestinal transplant, so some T cells may come from the graft donor. CDR3 coding DNA: TGTGCCAGTACAGGTTTCAATGAGCAGTTCTTC. This translates into CASTGFNEQFF.